The clone carrying this T cell receptor (beta chain) is a singleton in its sample. Its antigen is still unknown. The source of the sample is a study of shared clonotypes between healthy human individuals. Study-wide context: The people who gave samples were a couple of women and three men aged 18 to 49. Plates per donor: three CD4 naive, three CD4 memory, two CD8 naive, one CD8 memory.

Data came from immunoSEQ multiplex PCR; TCRdb stores just in-frame clones and leaves some out. The table has approximately 2,300,000 clones, roughly 90% seen once; the top ten hold approximately 0.41%. Regarding the study as a whole: It was anticipated that sequencing depth would influence how many clonotypes donors shared. Some clonotypes were shared by all four sorted-subset donors, while others were not shared. The non-shared ones had lower generation probabilities than the shared ones.

Germline CDR1 reads MNHEY; CDR2 reads SVGAGI. Between the trimmed V and J ends, which lost 5 bases and 3 bases, there was a span of 11 bases. This CDR3 has 13 amino acids. The clonotype comes from a man aged 18 to 30 in good health. Some clones in this sample may be carry-over from other donors' samples. Material: naive CD4+ T cells from PBMCs. Specified subset: CD45RA+ positively selected. The chain combines TRBV6-5 with TRBJ2-7, with a tentative D call TRBD2 (5 bases). CDR3 sequence reads: CASSRRGSYEQYF. The CDR3 nucleotides are TGTGCCAGCAGTCGACGAGGGAGCTACGAGCAGTACTTC.